This entry concerns a single T cell receptor (beta chain). Its antigen is undetermined. The source of the sample is a study of cytomegalovirus exposure and HLA in healthy donors. The study's findings and limits: Researchers catalogued around 150 TCR beta chains as cytomegalovirus-associated. Later analysis reportedly placed an Asian-associated ancestry cluster below the approximately 730-donor mean in N-insertions.

Primers: 60 Vbeta forward and 13 Jbeta reverse. Sequencing was performed with immunoSEQ multiplex PCR; in TCRdb, only in-frame clones are kept and a portion is missing. This repertoire shows under 150,000 clones, roughly 80% found once; its top ten account for around 11%. J gave up 10 bases and V 5 bases, and 6 bases lay outside the gene matches. The CDR3 contains 14 residues. CDR1 is SGHTA and CDR2 is FQGNSA in the germline V gene. This clonotype originated in a male donor in good health and CMV-seropositive. The sample was PBMCs. The rearrangement uses TRBV7-2 and TRBJ1-6; 9 nucleotides agree with TRBD1. The CDR3 sequence: CASSRDRVASPLHF. CDR3 DNA: TGTGCCAGCAGCCGGGACAGGGTAGCCTCACCCCTCCACTTT.